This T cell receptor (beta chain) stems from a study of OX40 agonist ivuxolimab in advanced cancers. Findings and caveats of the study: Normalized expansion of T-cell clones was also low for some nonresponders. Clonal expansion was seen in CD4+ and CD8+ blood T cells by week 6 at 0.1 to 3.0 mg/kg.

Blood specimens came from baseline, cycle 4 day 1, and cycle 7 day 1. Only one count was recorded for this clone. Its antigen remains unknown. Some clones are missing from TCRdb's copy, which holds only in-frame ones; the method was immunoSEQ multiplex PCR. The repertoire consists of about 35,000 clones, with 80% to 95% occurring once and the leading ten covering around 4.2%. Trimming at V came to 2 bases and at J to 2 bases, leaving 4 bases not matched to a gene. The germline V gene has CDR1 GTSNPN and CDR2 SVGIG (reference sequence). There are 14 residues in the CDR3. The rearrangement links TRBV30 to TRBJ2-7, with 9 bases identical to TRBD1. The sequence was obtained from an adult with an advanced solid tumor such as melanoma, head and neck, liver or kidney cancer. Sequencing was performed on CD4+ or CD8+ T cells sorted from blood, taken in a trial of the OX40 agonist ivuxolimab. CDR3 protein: CAWSWDRVAYEQYF. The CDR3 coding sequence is TGTGCCTGGAGTTGGGACAGGGTCGCCTACGAGCAGTACTTC. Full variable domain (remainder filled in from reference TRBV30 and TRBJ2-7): SQTIHQWPATLVQPVGSPLSLECTVEGTSNPNLYWYRQAAGRGLQLLFYSVGIGQISSEVPQNLSASRPQDRQFILSSKKLLLSDSGFYLCAWSWDRVAYEQYFGPGTRLTVT.